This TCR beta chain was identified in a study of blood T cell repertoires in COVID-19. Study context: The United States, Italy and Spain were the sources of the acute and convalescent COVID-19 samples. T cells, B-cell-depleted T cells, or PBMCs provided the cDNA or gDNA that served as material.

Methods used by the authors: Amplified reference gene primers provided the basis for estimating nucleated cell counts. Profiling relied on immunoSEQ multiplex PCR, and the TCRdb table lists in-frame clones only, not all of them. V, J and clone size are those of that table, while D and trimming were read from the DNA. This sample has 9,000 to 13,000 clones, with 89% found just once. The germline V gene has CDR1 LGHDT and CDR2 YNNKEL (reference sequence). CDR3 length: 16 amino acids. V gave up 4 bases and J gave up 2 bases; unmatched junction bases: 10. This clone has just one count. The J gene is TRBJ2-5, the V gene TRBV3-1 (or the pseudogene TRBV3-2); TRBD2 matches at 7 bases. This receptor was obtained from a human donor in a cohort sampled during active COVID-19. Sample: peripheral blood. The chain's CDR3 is CASSPGMGGGQETQYF. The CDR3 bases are TGTGCCAGCAGCCCCGGCATGGGCGGGGGACAAGAGACCCAGTACTTC.